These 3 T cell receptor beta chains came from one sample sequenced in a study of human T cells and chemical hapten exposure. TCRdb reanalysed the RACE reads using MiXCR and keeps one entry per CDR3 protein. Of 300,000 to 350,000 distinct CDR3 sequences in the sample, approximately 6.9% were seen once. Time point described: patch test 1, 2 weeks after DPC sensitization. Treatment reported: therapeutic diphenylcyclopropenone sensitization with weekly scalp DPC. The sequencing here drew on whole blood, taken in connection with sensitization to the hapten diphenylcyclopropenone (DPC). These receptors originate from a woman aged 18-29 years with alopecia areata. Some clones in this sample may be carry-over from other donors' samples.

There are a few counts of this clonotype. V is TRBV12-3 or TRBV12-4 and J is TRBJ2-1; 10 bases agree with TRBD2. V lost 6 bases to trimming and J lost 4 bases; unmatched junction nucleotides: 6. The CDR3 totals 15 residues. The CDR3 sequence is CASRPAGGPYNEQFF. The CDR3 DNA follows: TGTGCCAGCAGACCAGCGGGGGGGCCTTACAATGAGCAGTTCTTC.

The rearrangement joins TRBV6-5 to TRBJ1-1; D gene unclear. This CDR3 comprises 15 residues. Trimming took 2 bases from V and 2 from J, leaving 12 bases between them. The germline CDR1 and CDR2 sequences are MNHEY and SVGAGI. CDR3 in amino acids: CASSYGDPGNTEAFF. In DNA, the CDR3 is TGTGCCAGCAGTTACGGGGATCCGGGTAACACTGAAGCTTTCTTT.

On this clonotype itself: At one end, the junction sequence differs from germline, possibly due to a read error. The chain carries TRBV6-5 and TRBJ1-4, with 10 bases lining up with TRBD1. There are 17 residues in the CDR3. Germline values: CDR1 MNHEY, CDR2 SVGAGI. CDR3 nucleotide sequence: TGTGCCAGCACTTACCGGGACAGGGGATTCACTAATGAAAAACTGTTTTTT. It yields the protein CASTYRDRGFTNEKLFF.